Listed here are 26 T cell receptor beta chains from one sample, sequenced in a study of blood T cells in healthy people across ages (dated by TCRdb to between 2014 and 2017). Library preparation used 5' RACE. The sequencing machine was an Illumina HiSeq 2500. A second PCR of about 7 to 12 cycles was run with a J-beta primer mix and a sample-barcoded 5' primer. The raw public reads went through TCRdb reprocessing: fastp at Q25, MiXCR clone calling, in-frame beta chains kept. Records with the same CDR3 protein are collapsed into one entry carrying the most frequent genes and DNA. This sample comprises about 1.6 million distinct CDR3 sequences, almost 35% of them detected only once. The ten most abundant clones make up about 11% of the sample. The sample comprised blood. These receptors originate from a woman in her thirties in good health.

The V gene is TRBV7-9, the J gene TRBJ2-2, with a possible D match to TRBD1 (6 bases). V lost 4 bases, J lost 3 bases, and 9 bases lay in between. Germline CDR1 is SEHNR and CDR2 is FQNEAQ (reference sequence). CDR3 length: 14 amino acids. DNA for the CDR3: TGTGCCAGCAGCTCTAACAGGGACACCGGGGAGCTGTTTTTT. This translates into CASSSNRDTGELFF. Based on the CDR3 plus reference TRBV7-9 and TRBJ2-2, the full variable domain is DTGVSQNPRHKITKRGQNVTFRCDPISEHNRLYWYRQTLGQGPEFLTYFQNEAQLEKSRLLSDRFSAERPKGSFSTLEIQRTEQGDSAMYLCASSSNRDTGELFFGEGSRLTVL.

V is TRBV3-1 and J is TRBJ1-1; unclear D gene. Germline-derived CDR1 and CDR2 are LGHDT and YNNKEL (reference sequence). Trimming removed 4 bases at V and 5 bases at J, with 11 bases between. This CDR3 spans 13 amino acids. This CDR3 is CASSPSGSTEAFF. CDR3 DNA: TGTGCCAGCAGCCCCAGCGGGTCGACTGAAGCTTTCTTT. The whole variable domain, remainder taken from reference TRBV3-1 and TRBJ1-1, is DTAVSQTPKYLVTQMGNDKSIKCEQNLGHDTMYWYKQDSKKFLKIMFSYNNKELIINETVPNRFSPKSPDKAHLNLHINSLELGDSAVYFCASSPSGSTEAFFGQGTRLTVV.

As to this clonotype: A much bigger clone sits one base away, suggesting this may be a read error. The rearrangement uses TRBV2 and TRBJ2-1; D not resolved. Between the trimmed V and J ends, which lost 6 bases and 6 bases, there was a span of 6 bases. CDR3 length equals 11 residues. Germline V CDR1 and CDR2: SNHLY, FYNNEI. The CDR3 protein is CASRAGNEQFF. CDR3 nucleotides: TGTGCCAGCAGGGCAGGCAATGAGCAGTTCTTC.

V usage is TRBV2 and J usage is TRBJ2-1, with no clear D. Germline values: CDR1 SNHLY, CDR2 FYNNEI. V dropped 3 bases and J dropped 6 bases, with 15 bases sitting between them. The CDR3 is 15 amino acids. The CDR3 nucleotides read TGTGCCAGCAGTGATTATCTACCTGCTGGCAATGAGCAGTTCTTC. Its protein product is CASSDYLPAGNEQFF.

This clonotype has a count of ten or more. The V call is TRBV10-2, the J call TRBJ2-3, with a tentative D call TRBD1 (6 bases). Trimming shortened V by 0 bases and J by 10 bases, and 14 bases separated the two germline ends. Germline V gene sequence: CDR1 WSHSY, CDR2 SAAADI. The CDR3 consists of 14 residues. CDR3 bases: TGCGCCAGCAGTGAGTCAGCAGGGGTCTCTGCGCAGTATTTT. Protein: CASSESAGVSAQYF.

The V gene is TRBV7-2, the J gene TRBJ2-1; 7 nucleotides line up with TRBD2. CDR1 is SGHTA, CDR2 FQGNSA, per germline. This CDR3 region has 14 residues. J lost 4 bases, V lost 5 bases, and 5 bases had no gene match. The DNA of the CDR3 is TGTGCCAGCAGCCACCCGGGACTATACAATGAGCAGTTCTTC. Protein sequence: CASSHPGLYNEQFF.

The chain combines TRBV5-1 with TRBJ2-7; 8 bases are shared with TRBD2. V shed 0 bases, J shed 3 bases, and the junction held 11 bases outside the gene matches. Germline V gene sequence: CDR1 SGHRS, CDR2 YFSETQ. The CDR3 runs to 17 residues. CDR3 region: CASSLDGLAPGLYEQYF. The CDR3 region has the DNA TGCGCCAGCAGCTTGGACGGACTAGCCCCGGGGCTCTACGAGCAGTACTTC. The entire variable domain, with the rest obtained from reference TRBV5-1 and TRBJ2-7, is as follows: KAGVTQTPRYLIKTRGQQVTLSCSPISGHRSVSWYQQTPGQGLQFLFEYFSETQRNKGNFPGRFSGRQFSNSRSEMNVSTLELGDSALYLCASSLDGLAPGLYEQYFGPGTRLTVT.

This clonotype was observed many times. The V call is TRBV9, the J call TRBJ2-1; D might be TRBD2 (5 bases). Germline V gene data show CDR1 as SGDLS and CDR2 as YYNGEE. The V end lost 4 bases, the J end lost 2 bases, and 19 bases lay between the germline ends. This CDR3 is built from 17 residues. CDR3 sequence reads: CASSPGKIASPYNEQFF. The CDR3 nucleotides are TGTGCCAGCAGCCCGGGGAAAATCGCCTCGCCCTACAATGAGCAGTTCTTC. Together with reference TRBV9 and TRBJ2-1, the CDR3 gives the full variable domain: DSGVTQTPKHLITATGQRVTLRCSPRSGDLSVYWYQQSLDQGLQFLIQYYNGEERAKGNILERFSAQQFPDLHSELNLSSLELGDSALYFCASSPGKIASPYNEQFFGPGTRLTVL.

The rearrangement joins TRBV2 to TRBJ1-2; D is unresolved. Germline assignment: CDR1 SNHLY and CDR2 FYNNEI. The CDR3 is made up of 13 amino acids. V was cut by 3 bases and J by 8 bases, with 13 bases left in between. CDR3 nucleotide sequence: TGTGCCAGCAGTGACCGGGGAGTGGGAGGCTACACCTTC. Its protein is CASSDRGVGGYTF.

This clonotype was detected a few times. The chain is built from TRBV12-3 or TRBV12-4 and TRBJ2-5; possibly TRBD1 for D (6 bases). The CDR3 consists of 13 residues. V dropped 5 bases and J dropped 4 bases, with 11 bases sitting between them. CDR3 region: CASSTGRRETQYF. The CDR3 nucleotides read TGTGCCAGCAGTACAGGGAGACGAGAGACCCAGTACTTC.

This clonotype occurred many times. V usage is TRBV29-1 and J usage is TRBJ2-5, with D possibly being TRBD1 (5 bases). There are 12 residues in the CDR3. The germline gives CDR1 SQVTM, CDR2 ANQGSEA. V gave up 3 bases and J gave up 1 base, with 6 bases separating them. The CDR3 region has the DNA TGCAGCGTTGAGACAGCCCAAGAGACCCAGTACTTC. Amino acid sequence: CSVETAQETQYF.

V and J are TRBV11-2 and TRBJ2-7; 9 nucleotides line up with TRBD1. CDR1 is SGHAT, CDR2 FQNNGV, per germline. With 4 bases clipped from V and 0 bases from J, the junction kept 4 bases outside the gene matches. The CDR3 is made up of 15 amino acids. CDR3 coding DNA: TGTGCCAGCAGCTCTCGGACAGGGGCCTCCTACGAGCAGTACTTC. It yields the protein CASSSRTGASYEQYF.

This clonotype was seen only a few times. One junction end disagrees with the germline gene, perhaps due to a read error. The chain carries TRBV6-2 or TRBV6-3 and TRBJ2-1; D call uncertain. The V gene's germline CDR1 is MNHEY and CDR2 SVGEGT. The CDR3 runs 15 residues. CDR3 residues: CANSYRRLGYNEQFF. DNA for the CDR3: TGTGCCAACAGTTACCGTCGATTAGGGTACAATGAGCAGTTCTTC.

The genes are TRBV9 and TRBJ2-7; D gene uncertain. V lost 0 bases to trimming and J lost 2 bases, with 12 bases between them. The CDR3 contains 15 residues. The germline gives CDR1 SGDLS, CDR2 YYNGEE. The CDR3 region is CASSVAPSAAYEQYF. The CDR3 region has the DNA TGTGCCAGCAGCGTAGCCCCCTCCGCAGCCTACGAGCAGTACTTC.

The rearrangement links TRBV28 to TRBJ2-5; 14 bases agree with TRBD2. Germline CDR1 is MDHEN and CDR2 is SYDVKM. The V segment lost 6 bases and the J segment 5 bases; nucleotides outside the gene matches: 5. There are 15 residues in the CDR3. The chain's CDR3 is CASRGLAGEFETQYF. The CDR3 DNA sequence: TGTGCCAGCAGGGGACTAGCGGGAGAATTTGAGACCCAGTACTTC.

This clonotype appeared a few times. V is TRBV20-1 and J is TRBJ1-1; D unclear. The CDR3 extends over 12 amino acids. Germline V CDR1 and CDR2: DFQATT, SNEGSKA (reference sequence). Trimming shortened V by 2 bases and J by 3 bases, and 7 bases separated the two germline ends. In DNA form, the CDR3 reads TGCAGTGCTAGACAGACCGACACTGAAGCTTTCTTT. It is translated as CSARQTDTEAFF.

This clonotype was observed a few times. The chain couples TRBV6-1 to TRBJ1-2; D unresolved. The ends were cut back, 6 bases at V and 5 bases at J, with 13 bases in the middle. CDR3 length: 13 residues. The V gene's germline CDR1 is MNHNS and CDR2 SASEGT. The CDR3 region has the DNA TGTGCCAGCAGCGCTGTACGGATATATGGCTACACCTTC. This sequence encodes CASSAVRIYGYTF.

On this clonotype: A single base separates this from a much larger clone, so it may be a read error. V and J are TRBV7-9 and TRBJ1-1, with no clear D. Germline V lookup: CDR1 SEHNR, CDR2 FQNEAQ (reference sequence). The CDR3 runs 13 residues. CDR3 residues: CASSPRVDTKAFF. The CDR3 nucleotides are TGTGCCAGCAGCCCACGGGTAGACACTAAAGCTTTCTTT.

The J gene is TRBJ2-3, the V gene TRBV7-8; D remains ambiguous. CDR1 and CDR2 (germline): SGHVS, FQNEAQ. The CDR3 spans 15 residues. Trimming left V 2 bases short and J 4 bases short, with 13 bases between. CDR3 loop: CASSLLVKSPDTQYF. DNA for the CDR3: TGTGCCAGCAGCTTACTAGTTAAGTCTCCAGATACGCAGTATTTT.

This clonotype was picked up a small number of times. The CDR3 loop is CSANPNNEQFF. CDR3 nucleotide sequence: TGCAGTGCCAACCCGAACAATGAGCAGTTCTTC. The V call is TRBV20-1, the J call TRBJ2-1; D gene uncertain. V was cut by 6 bases and J by 5 bases, with 8 bases left in between. There are 11 residues in the CDR3. The germline CDR1 and CDR2 sequences are DFQATT and SNEGSKA (reference sequence).

The chain links TRBV20-1 to TRBJ1-6; 8 bases line up with TRBD1. The CDR3 contains 16 residues. Germline values: CDR1 DFQATT, CDR2 SNEGSKA (reference sequence). V lost 0 bases to trimming and J lost 8 bases; unmatched junction nucleotides: 9. This CDR3 is CSARELGQGSDSPLHF. CDR3 in DNA: TGCAGTGCTAGAGAATTAGGACAGGGCTCGGATTCACCCCTCCACTTT.

The gene calls are TRBV10-3 and TRBJ2-1; TRBD1 might be the D (5 bases). Germline CDR1 and CDR2: ENHRY and SYGVKD. This CDR3 contains 13 residues. The V end lost 3 bases, the J end lost 9 bases, and 12 bases lay between the germline ends. CDR3 amino acids: CAISEGAPPEQFF. CDR3 bases: TGTGCCATCAGTGAAGGGGCCCCCCCTGAGCAGTTCTTC.

This CDR3 reads CASKASRGTEAFF. The CDR3 nucleotides read TGTGCCAGCAAAGCGTCACGGGGCACTGAAGCTTTCTTT. The gene calls are TRBV3-1 and TRBJ1-1; D ambiguous. Germline V CDR1 and CDR2: LGHDT, YNNKEL (reference sequence). The CDR3 runs to 13 residues. V lost 7 bases, J lost 4 bases, and 13 bases lay in between.

The chain employs TRBV30 and TRBJ2-5; D might be TRBD2 (6 bases). This CDR3 spans 13 amino acids. Germline V gene sequence: CDR1 GTSNPN, CDR2 SVGIG (reference sequence). With 3 bases removed from V and 4 bases from J, the gap between germline ends came to 12 bases. CDR3 sequence reads: CAWRTGTLETQYF. The CDR3 coding sequence is TGTGCCTGGAGGACGGGGACTCTAGAGACCCAGTACTTC.

The V call is TRBV12-3 or TRBV12-4, the J call TRBJ2-5; D gene ambiguous. The CDR3 runs to 15 residues. V shed 6 bases and J shed 0 bases, with 14 bases lying between them. The CDR3 sequence: CASSTALRHQETQYF. CDR3 DNA: TGTGCCAGCAGCACTGCCCTCAGGCACCAAGAGACCCAGTACTTC.

The chain joins TRBV11-2 to TRBJ2-3; D is undetermined. Germline values: CDR1 SGHAT, CDR2 FQNNGV. V gave up 0 bases and J gave up 1 base, with 14 bases separating them. The CDR3 totals 17 residues. As DNA, the CDR3 is TGTGCCAGCAGCTTAGATGGGGTAGGACCGGGCACAGATACGCAGTATTTT. This sequence encodes CASSLDGVGPGTDTQYF.